This T cell receptor beta chain is from a study of blood T cell repertoires in COVID-19. Produced via immunoSEQ multiplex PCR; TCRdb's table is partial and in-frame only. The sample carries about 98,000 clones, 86% recorded once. Specimen: peripheral blood. The origin of this receptor is a man aged 50-60 years with acute or convalescent COVID-19.

CDR3 in amino acids: CASSIGQGTNQPQHF. DNA of the CDR3: TGTGCCAGTAGTATAGGACAGGGTACCAATCAGCCCCAGCATTTT. The rearrangement joins TRBV19 to TRBJ1-5; TRBD1 aligns across 7 bases. The V gene's germline CDR1 is LNHDA and CDR2 SQIVND (reference sequence). This CDR3 is built from 15 residues. Losses at the gene ends were 1 base for V and 3 bases for J; bases not matched to a gene: 3.